The clone carrying this T cell receptor beta chain came up many times. As yet, its antigen is unknown. Exclusion of a patient resulted from uncontrolled infection, other autoimmune disease, pregnancy or lactation. Ahead of any ophthalmopathy symptoms, the blood sample was obtained at the first diagnosis of hyperthyroidism. The CDR3 has 15 amino acids. Germline assignment: CDR1 MDHEN and CDR2 SYDVKM. The ends were cut back, 6 bases at V and 2 bases at J, with 17 bases in the middle. The data derive from a study of T cells in Graves' hyperthyroidism and ophthalmopathy. Whole-study results and caveats: Using 13 V-J features, a model discriminated ophthalmopathy from stable hyperthyroidism. Most thyroid clonotypes expanded above 0.001 were also detected in blood.

There were TCR beta CDR3 regions amplified from RNA transcripts. The TCR CDR3 was amplified in a first-round RT-PCR using the HTBI primer set. Using its own MiXCR run on the multiplex PCR reads, TCRdb lists one record per CDR3 protein. The table has 550,000 to 650,000 distinct CDR3 sequences, over 11% seen once; the top ten hold around 5.4%. Material: blood. This clonotype was sampled from a woman aged 30 to 39 with Graves' hyperthyroidism that later progressed to Graves' ophthalmopathy. V and J are TRBV28 and TRBJ2-7, with a weak D call TRBD2 (7 bases). In nucleotides, the CDR3 is TGTGCCAGCAGAGCGGGACAACGCGCCGCCTACGAGCAGTACTTC. Translated, it gives CASRAGQRAAYEQYF.